This T cell receptor (beta chain) was sequenced during a study of radiation and T cells in renal cell carcinoma. For the study at large: Nephrectomy followed 15 Gy stereotactic body radiation by 4 weeks.

Findings and caveats of the study: In blood, top tumor clones expanded by 2 weeks, shrinking by 4.

TCRdb keeps only in-frame clones here, not all; method: immunoSEQ multiplex PCR. Here the sample spans about 130,000 clones, approximately 78% being singletons. The CDR3 is 14 amino acids. Germline values: CDR1 LNHDA, CDR2 SQIVND (reference sequence). The V gene end was trimmed by 5 bases and the J gene end by 6 bases; junction bases not matched to a gene: 4. On this clone itself: Its matching antigen is unknown.

Time point: baseline pretreatment blood. Specified treatment: 15 Gy SBRT to primary tumor, nephrectomy 4 weeks later. Blood was sampled at baseline, 2 weeks and 4 weeks after SBRT. The tumor was a clear cell renal cell carcinoma. The TCR was taken from a woman aged 60-75 years with renal cell carcinoma. Specimen: blood, collected from a patient whose treatment included radiotherapy and nephrectomy. The V call is TRBV19, the J call TRBJ1-4; 9 bases map to TRBD1. CDR3 sequence: CASSFRQGDEKLFF. The DNA of the CDR3 is TGTGCCAGTAGTTTCCGACAGGGGGATGAAAAACTGTTTTTT.